The clone carrying this TCR beta chain came up a few times. It may be a read error: a sequence one base away is much more abundant. The V and J ends lost 0 bases and 2 bases, in that order; junction bases with no gene match: 6. Germline CDR1 reads LGHNA; CDR2 reads YSLEER. The CDR3 has 17 amino acids. This sample is drawn from a study of T-cell reconstitution after alpha-beta-depleted transplantation in children. Researchers prepared the TCRbeta library using unique molecular identifiers, the study reports. TCRdb analysed the PCR reads with MiXCR anew, one entry per CDR3 protein. The sample carries about half a million distinct CDR3 sequences, around 13% recorded once.

Material: PBMCs from the stem cell graft donor, obtained from the stem cell graft. The TCR originated in a human donor who donated a stem cell graft to a child with combined immunodeficiency. The V and J genes are TRBV4-3 and TRBJ1-5; 8 bases fit TRBD1. CDR3: CASSQEVGQEGNQPQHF. The CDR3 DNA follows: TGCGCCAGCAGCCAAGAAGTGGGACAGGAGGGCAATCAGCCCCAGCATTTT.